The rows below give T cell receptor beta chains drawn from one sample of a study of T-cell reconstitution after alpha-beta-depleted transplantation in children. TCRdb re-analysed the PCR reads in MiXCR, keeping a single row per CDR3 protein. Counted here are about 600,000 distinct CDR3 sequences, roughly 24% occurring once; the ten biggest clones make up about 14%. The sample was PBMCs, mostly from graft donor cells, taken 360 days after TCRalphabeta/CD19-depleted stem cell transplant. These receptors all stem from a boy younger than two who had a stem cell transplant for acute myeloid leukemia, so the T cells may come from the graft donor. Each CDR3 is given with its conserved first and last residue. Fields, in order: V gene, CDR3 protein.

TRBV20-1	CSARGGPTDTQYF
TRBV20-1	CGLERNRGSLYNEQFF
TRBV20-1	CSARRTGMREKLFF
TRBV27	CASSVPDRGRGYEQYF
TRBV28	CASSPPWSSYEQYF
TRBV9	CASSAEKGTIGINEQFF
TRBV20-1	CSAPAGGQSATEAFF
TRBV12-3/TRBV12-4	CASSPPGVGIGDTQYF
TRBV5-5	CASSSEDRGRTGELFF
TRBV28	CASSFGEQGELFF
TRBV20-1	CSARDQRETQYF
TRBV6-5	CASSYQGQGKGSPLHF
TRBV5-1	CASSMNRDLETQYF
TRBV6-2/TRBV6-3	CASGTGGELFF
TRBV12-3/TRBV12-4	CASSLSARVNTIYF
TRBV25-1	CASSVGYNNEQFF
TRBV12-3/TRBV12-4	CASSLRPSGSDGELFF
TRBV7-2	CASSLRRMGTHNEQFF
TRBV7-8	CASSLGPVGTDTQYF
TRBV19	CASSSTARDRGRMEINTEAFF
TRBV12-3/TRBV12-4	CASLGGGRQGKNIQYF
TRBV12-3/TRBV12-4	CASSFSWGPANYGYTF
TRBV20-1	CSARDLARGAQYF
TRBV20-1	CSARESTVGETQYF
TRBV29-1	CSVETDANYGYTF
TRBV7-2	CASSPGLAWTGELFF
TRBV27	CASGGTSTEQYF
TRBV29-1	CSVKEPGGHNEQFF
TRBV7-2	CASSIRERGGHNEQFF
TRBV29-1	CSVLGPSNTGELFF